This T cell receptor (beta chain) was captured in a study of cytomegalovirus exposure and HLA in healthy donors. The CDR3 runs to 15 residues. The germline gives CDR1 GTSNPN, CDR2 SVGIG (reference sequence). Trimming cost V 1 base and J 1 base, with 11 bases left between them. PCR primers comprised 60 Vbeta and 13 Jbeta primers. Per the study methods: Unique TCR beta chains totaled approximately 83 million in a later count, with some 10 million of them shared. Repertoires were generated with immunoSEQ multiplex PCR, while TCRdb's copy carries only in-frame clones and drops some. V and J calls and clone size are copied from that table; D and trimming were computed from the DNA. The repertoire holds 100,000 to 150,000 clones, with roughly 80% as singletons. At collection, donors were nominally healthy, but unrecorded immune exposures were probable.

The sequencing sample was made of PBMCs. The receptor was derived from a man aged 18 to 30 in good health and CMV-seropositive. This rearrangement joins TRBV30 to TRBJ2-1, with D tentatively TRBD2 (7 bases). This CDR3 is CAWSEGGGSYNEQFF. The CDR3 DNA sequence: TGTGCCTGGAGTGAGGGGGGAGGGTCCTACAATGAGCAGTTCTTC. Drawing the rest from reference TRBV30 and TRBJ2-1, the complete variable domain is SQTIHQWPATLVQPVGSPLSLECTVEGTSNPNLYWYRQAAGRGLQLLFYSVGIGQISSEVPQNLSASRPQDRQFILSSKKLLLSDSGFYLCAWSEGGGSYNEQFFGPGTRLTVL.